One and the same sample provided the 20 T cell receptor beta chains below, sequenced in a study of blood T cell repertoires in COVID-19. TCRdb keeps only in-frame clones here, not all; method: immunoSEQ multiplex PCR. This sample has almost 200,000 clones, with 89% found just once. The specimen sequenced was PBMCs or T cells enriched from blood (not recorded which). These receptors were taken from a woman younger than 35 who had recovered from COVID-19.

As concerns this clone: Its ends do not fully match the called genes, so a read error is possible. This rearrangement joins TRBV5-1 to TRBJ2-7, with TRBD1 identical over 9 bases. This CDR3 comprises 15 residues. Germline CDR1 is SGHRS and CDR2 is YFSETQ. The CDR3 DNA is TGCGCCAGCAGCTTGGACGGGACAGGGAGCGAAAAATCGGGTTTC. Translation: CASSLDGTGSEKSGF.

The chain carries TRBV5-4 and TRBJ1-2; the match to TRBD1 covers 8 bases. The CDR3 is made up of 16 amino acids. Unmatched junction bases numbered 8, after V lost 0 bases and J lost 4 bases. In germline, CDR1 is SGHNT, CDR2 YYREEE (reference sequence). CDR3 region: CASSLGGNRGIYGYTF. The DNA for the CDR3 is TGTGCCAGCAGCTTGGGGGGGAACAGGGGGATCTATGGCTACACCTTC.

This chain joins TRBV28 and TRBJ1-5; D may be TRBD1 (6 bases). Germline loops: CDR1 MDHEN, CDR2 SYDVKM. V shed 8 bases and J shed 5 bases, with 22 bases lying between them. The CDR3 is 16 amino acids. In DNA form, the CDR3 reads TGTGCCAGCCGAACAGGGTCGATATTCGCGGATCAGCCCCAGCATTTT. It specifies CASRTGSIFADQPQHF.

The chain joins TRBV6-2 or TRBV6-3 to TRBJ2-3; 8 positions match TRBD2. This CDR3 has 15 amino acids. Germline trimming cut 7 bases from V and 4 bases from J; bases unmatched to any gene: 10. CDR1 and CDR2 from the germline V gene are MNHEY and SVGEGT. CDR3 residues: CASTPRRGGPDTQYF. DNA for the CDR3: TGTGCCAGCACCCCTCGTCGGGGGGGTCCAGATACGCAGTATTTT.

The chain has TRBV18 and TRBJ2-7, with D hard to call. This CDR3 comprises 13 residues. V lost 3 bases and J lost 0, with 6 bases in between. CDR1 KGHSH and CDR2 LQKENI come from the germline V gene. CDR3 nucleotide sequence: TGTGCCAGCTCACCGGGCATCTCCTACGAGCAGTACTTC. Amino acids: CASSPGISYEQYF. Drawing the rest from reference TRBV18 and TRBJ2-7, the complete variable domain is NAGVMQNPRHLVRRRGQEARLRCSPMKGHSHVYWYRQLPEEGLKFMVYLQKENIIDESGMPKERFSAEFPKEGPSILRIQQVVRGDSAAYFCASSPGISYEQYFGPGTRLTVT.

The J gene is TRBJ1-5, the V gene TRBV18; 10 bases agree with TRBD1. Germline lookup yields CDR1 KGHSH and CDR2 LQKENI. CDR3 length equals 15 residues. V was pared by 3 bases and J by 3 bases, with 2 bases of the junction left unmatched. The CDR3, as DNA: TGTGCCAGCTCACCCGGGACAGGGGACAATCAGCCCCAGCATTTT. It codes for CASSPGTGDNQPQHF.

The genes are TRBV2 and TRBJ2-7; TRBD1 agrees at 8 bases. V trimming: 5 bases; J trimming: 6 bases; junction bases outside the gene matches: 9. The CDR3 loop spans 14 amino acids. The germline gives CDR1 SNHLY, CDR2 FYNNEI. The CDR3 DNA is TGTGCCAGCAGTCTAAGGACAGGGCCCGGCGAGCAGTACTTC. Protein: CASSLRTGPGEQYF.

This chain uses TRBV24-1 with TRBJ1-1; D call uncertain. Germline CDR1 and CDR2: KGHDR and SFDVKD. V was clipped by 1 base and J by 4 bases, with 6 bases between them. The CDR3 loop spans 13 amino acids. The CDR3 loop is CATSDFSFTEAFF. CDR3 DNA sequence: TGTGCCACCAGTGATTTCAGTTTCACTGAAGCTTTCTTT.

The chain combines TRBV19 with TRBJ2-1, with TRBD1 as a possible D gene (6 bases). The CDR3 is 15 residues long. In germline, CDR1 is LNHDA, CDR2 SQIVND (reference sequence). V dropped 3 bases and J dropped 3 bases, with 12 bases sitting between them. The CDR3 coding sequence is TGTGCCAGTAGTATCCGGGCAGGGGACTACAATGAGCAGTTCTTC. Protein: CASSIRAGDYNEQFF.

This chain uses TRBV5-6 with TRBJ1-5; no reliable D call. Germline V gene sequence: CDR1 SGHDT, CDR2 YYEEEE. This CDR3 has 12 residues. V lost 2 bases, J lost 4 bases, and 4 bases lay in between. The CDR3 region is CASSFQNQPQHF. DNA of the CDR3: TGTGCCAGCAGCTTCCAGAATCAGCCCCAGCATTTT.

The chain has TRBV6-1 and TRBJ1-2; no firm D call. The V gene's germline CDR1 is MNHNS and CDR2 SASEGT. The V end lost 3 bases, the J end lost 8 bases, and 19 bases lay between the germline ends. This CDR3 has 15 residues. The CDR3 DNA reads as TGTGCCAGCAGTGAGATCAGGTCCCCCTTCGAAGGCTACACCTTC. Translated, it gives CASSEIRSPFEGYTF.

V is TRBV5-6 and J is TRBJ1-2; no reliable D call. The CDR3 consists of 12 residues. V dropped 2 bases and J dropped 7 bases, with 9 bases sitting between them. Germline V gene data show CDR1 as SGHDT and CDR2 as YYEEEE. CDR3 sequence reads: CASSFRISGYTF. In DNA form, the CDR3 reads TGTGCCAGCAGCTTCAGAATATCTGGCTACACCTTC.

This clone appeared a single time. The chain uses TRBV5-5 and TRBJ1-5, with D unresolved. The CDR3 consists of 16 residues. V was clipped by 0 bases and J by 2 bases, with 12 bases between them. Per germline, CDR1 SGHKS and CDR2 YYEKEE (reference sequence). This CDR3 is CASSLVGVAGNQPQHF. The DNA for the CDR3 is TGTGCCAGCAGCTTGGTTGGAGTGGCGGGCAATCAGCCCCAGCATTTT.

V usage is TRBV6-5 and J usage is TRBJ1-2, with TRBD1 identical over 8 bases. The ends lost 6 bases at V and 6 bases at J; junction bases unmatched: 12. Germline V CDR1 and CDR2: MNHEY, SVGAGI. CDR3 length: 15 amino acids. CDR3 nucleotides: TGTGCCAGCAGGCCCTCAGGGGGCGCAACGAATGGCTACACCTTC. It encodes CASRPSGGATNGYTF.

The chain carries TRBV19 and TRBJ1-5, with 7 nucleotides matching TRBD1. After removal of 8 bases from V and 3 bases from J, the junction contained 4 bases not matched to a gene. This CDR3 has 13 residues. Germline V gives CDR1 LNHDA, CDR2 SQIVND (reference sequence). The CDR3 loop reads CASARGFNQPQHF. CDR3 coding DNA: TGTGCCAGTGCCAGGGGGTTCAATCAGCCCCAGCATTTT.

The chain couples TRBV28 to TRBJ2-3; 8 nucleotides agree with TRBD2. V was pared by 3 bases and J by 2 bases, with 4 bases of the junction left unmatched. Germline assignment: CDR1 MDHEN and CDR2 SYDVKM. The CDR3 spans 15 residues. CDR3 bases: TGTGCCAGCAGTTTCGGGACTAGAGCCACAGATACGCAGTATTTT. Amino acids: CASSFGTRATDTQYF.

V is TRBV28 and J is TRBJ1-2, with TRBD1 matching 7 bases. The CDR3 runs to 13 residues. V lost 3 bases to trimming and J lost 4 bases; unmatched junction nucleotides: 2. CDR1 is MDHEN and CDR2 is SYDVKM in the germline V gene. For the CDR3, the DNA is TGTGCCAGCAGTTTGGACAGGTCCTATGGCTACACCTTC. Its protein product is CASSLDRSYGYTF.

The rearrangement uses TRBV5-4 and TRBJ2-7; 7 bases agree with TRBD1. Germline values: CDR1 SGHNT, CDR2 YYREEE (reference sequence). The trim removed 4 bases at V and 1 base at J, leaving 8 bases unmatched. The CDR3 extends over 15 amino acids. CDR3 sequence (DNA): TGTGCCAGCAGCGGGTCAGGGGGTTTGTCCTACGAGCAGTACTTC. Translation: CASSGSGGLSYEQYF.

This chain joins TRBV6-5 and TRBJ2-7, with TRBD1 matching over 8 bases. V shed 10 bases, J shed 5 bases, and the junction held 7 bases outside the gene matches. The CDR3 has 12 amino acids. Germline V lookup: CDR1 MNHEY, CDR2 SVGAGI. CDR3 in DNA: TGTGCCACTTCGACAGGGGTCCACGAGCAGTACTTC. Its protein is CATSTGVHEQYF.

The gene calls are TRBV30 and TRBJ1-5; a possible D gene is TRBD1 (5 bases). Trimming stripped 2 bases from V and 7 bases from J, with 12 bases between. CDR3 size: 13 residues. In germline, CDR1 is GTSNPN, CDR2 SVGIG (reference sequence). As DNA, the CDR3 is TGTGCCTGGAGTTCTGACAGTCGGCAGCCCCAGCATTTT. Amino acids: CAWSSDSRQPQHF.